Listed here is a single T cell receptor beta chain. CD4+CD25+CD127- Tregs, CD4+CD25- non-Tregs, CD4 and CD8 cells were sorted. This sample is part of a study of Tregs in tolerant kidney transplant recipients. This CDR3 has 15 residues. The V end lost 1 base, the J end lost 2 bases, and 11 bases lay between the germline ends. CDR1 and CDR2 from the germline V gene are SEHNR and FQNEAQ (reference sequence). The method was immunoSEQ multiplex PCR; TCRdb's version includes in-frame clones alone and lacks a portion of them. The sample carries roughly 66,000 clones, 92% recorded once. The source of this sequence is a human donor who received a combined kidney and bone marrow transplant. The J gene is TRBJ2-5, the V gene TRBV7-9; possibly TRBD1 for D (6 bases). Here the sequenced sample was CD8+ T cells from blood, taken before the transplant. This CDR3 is CASSLVAGEQETQYF. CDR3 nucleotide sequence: TGTGCCAGCAGCTTAGTAGCAGGGGAACAAGAGACCCAGTACTTC.